Shown below are 10 T cell receptor beta chains from a single sample sequenced in a study of cytomegalovirus exposure and HLA in healthy donors. Amplification used 60 Vbeta primers and 13 Jbeta primers. Profiled with immunoSEQ multiplex PCR; TCRdb holds only in-frame clones, not every one. Of under 110,000 clones in the sample, 85% are singletons; the top ten hold around 3.9%. Sequencing was performed on PBMCs. Receptors were obtained from a young man in good health and CMV-seronegative.

This clone was observed once. V and J are TRBV7-9 and TRBJ1-4, with TRBD1 identical over 9 bases. The CDR3 sequence is 15 residues long. CDR1 is SEHNR and CDR2 is FQNEAQ in the germline V gene (reference sequence). V trimming: 4 bases; J trimming: 7 bases; junction bases outside the gene matches: 7. Written as DNA, the CDR3 is TGTGCCAGCAGCTCCCGGGACAGGGAAACTGAAAAACTGTTTTTT. Translating gives CASSSRDRETEKLFF.

This clone was detected only once. The chain couples TRBV30 to TRBJ2-2; tentative D call: TRBD1 (5 bases). The CDR3 extends over 13 amino acids. The V gene lost 4 bases and the J gene lost 1 base, with 7 bases spanning the gap. Germline V gives CDR1 GTSNPN, CDR2 SVGIG (reference sequence). Written as DNA, the CDR3 is TGTGCCTGGAACAGGAAGAACACCGGGGAGCTGTTTTTT. It specifies CAWNRKNTGELFF.

The V call is TRBV5-6, the J call TRBJ2-7, with TRBD1 matching over 10 bases. Germline assignment: CDR1 SGHDT and CDR2 YYEEEE. The ends lost 7 bases at V and 3 bases at J; junction bases unmatched: 10. This CDR3 is 15 amino acids long. The CDR3 is CASDGQGDQLYEQYF. The CDR3 DNA reads TGTGCCAGCGACGGACAGGGGGACCAACTCTACGAGCAGTACTTC.

CDR3 sequence reads: CSVDKTGRETQYF. CDR3 bases: TGCAGCGTTGACAAGACAGGGCGGGAGACCCAGTACTTC. J is TRBJ2-5 and V is TRBV29-1; TRBD1 aligns across 7 bases. Looked up from germline, CDR1 is SQVTM and CDR2 is ANQGSEA. The CDR3 runs to 13 residues. Germline trimming cut 3 bases from V and 5 bases from J; bases unmatched to any gene: 6.

J is TRBJ1-5 and V is TRBV19, with 7 bases that match TRBD1. V was pared by 7 bases and J by 6 bases, with 15 bases of the junction left unmatched. The germline gives CDR1 LNHDA, CDR2 SQIVND (reference sequence). The CDR3 length is 16 residues. Written as DNA, the CDR3 is TGTGCCAGTACCCCGACCGCGGACAGGAGGGGTCAGCCCCAGCATTTT. This encodes CASTPTADRRGQPQHF.

This clone was seen once. The chain couples TRBV25-1 to TRBJ1-1, with D perhaps matching TRBD1 (6 bases). CDR1 MGHDK and CDR2 SYGVNS come from the germline V gene. The CDR3 has 17 residues. V was clipped by 5 bases and J by 0 bases, with 19 bases between them. CDR3 residues: CASSPVVAGALNTEAFF. The CDR3 DNA reads as TGTGCCAGCAGTCCGGTAGTGGCAGGGGCCCTGAACACTGAAGCTTTCTTT.

This clone is deemed medium-sized. The V and J genes are TRBV4-2 and TRBJ2-1; 8 nucleotides agree with TRBD2. This CDR3 is built from 15 residues. With 0 bases clipped from V and 2 bases from J, the junction kept 0 bases outside the gene matches. Germline-derived CDR1 and CDR2 are LGHNA and YNFKEQ. The CDR3 here is CASSQEREAYNEQFF. CDR3 bases: TGTGCCAGCAGCCAAGAGCGGGAGGCCTACAATGAGCAGTTCTTC.

In its sample, this clone was seen once. V usage is TRBV29-1 and J usage is TRBJ2-3; 9 bases map to TRBD2. After removal of 0 bases from V and 4 bases from J, the junction contained 8 bases not matched to a gene. Germline-derived CDR1 and CDR2 are SQVTM and ANQGSEA. The CDR3 has 16 residues. CDR3 region: CSVEDGSSGGPDTQYF. The CDR3 DNA reads TGCAGCGTTGAAGACGGATCGAGCGGGGGGCCAGATACGCAGTATTTT.

This chain connects TRBV9 to TRBJ2-2; D is undetermined. There are 15 residues in the CDR3. Germline loops: CDR1 SGDLS, CDR2 YYNGEE. The germline V and J ends were trimmed by 0 bases and 5 bases, with 11 bases remaining between them. For the CDR3, the DNA is TGTGCCAGCAGCGTAGGCGACTCCTTGACCGGGGAGCTGTTTTTT. Protein product: CASSVGDSLTGELFF.

The chain recombines TRBV4-1 with TRBJ2-7; TRBD2 matches 10 bases. The CDR3 has 16 amino acids. The V and J ends lost 3 bases and 2 bases, in that order; junction bases with no gene match: 7. CDR1 MGHRA and CDR2 YSYEKL come from the germline V gene. This CDR3 is CASSHTSGTRTYEQYF. The DNA of the CDR3 is TGCGCCAGCAGCCACACTAGCGGGACCCGAACCTACGAGCAGTACTTC.